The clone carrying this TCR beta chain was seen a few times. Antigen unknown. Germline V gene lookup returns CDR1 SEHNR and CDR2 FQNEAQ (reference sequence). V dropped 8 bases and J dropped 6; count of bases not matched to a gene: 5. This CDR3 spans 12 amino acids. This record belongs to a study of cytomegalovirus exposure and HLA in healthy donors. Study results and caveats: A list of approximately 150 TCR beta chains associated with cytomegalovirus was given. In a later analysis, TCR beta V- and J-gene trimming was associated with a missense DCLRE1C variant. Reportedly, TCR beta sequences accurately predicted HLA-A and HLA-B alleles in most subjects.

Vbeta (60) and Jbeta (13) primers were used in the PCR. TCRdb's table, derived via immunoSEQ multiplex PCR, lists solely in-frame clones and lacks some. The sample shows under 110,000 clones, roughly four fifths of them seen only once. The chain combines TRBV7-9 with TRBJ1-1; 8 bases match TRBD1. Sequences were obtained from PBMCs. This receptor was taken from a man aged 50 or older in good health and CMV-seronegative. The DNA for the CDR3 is TGTGCCAGCGATAGGACAGGGCCTGAAGCTTTCTTT. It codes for CASDRTGPEAFF.